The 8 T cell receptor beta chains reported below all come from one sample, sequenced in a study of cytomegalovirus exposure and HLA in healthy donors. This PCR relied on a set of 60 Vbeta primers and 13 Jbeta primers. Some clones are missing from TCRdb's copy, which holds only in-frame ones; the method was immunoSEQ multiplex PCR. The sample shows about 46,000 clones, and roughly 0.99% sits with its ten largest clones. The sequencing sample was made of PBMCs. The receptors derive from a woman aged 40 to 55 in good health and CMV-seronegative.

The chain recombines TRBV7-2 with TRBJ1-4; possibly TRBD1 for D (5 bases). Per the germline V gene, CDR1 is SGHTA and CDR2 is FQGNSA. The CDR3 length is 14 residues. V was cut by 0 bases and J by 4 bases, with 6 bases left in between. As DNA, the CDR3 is TGTGCCAGCAGCTTAGCAGGGGTTAATGAAAAACTGTTTTTT. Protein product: CASSLAGVNEKLFF.

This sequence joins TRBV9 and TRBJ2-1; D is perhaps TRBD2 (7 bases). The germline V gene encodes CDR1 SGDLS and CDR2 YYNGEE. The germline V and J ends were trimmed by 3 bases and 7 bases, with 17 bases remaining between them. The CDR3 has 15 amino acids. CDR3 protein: CASSAQGGVWNEQFF. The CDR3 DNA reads TGTGCCAGCAGCGCACAGGGAGGGGTATGGAATGAGCAGTTCTTC.

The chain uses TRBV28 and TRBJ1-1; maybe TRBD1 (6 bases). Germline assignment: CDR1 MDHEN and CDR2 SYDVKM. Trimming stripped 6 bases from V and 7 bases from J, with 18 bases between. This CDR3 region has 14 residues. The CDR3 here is CASRPTGLGGEAFF. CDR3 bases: TGTGCCAGCAGGCCTACAGGGCTAGGGGGTGAAGCTTTCTTT.

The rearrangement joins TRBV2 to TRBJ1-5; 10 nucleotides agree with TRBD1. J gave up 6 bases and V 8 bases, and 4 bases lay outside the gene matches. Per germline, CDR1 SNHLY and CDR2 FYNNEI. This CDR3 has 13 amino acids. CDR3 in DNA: TGTGCCAGCGAAGGGACAGGGGTTCAGCCCCAGCATTTT. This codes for CASEGTGVQPQHF.

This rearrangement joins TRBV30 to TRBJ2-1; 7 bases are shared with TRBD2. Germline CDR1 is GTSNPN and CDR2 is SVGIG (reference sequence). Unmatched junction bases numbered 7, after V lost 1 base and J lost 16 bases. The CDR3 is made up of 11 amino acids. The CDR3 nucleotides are TGTGCCTGGAGTGGGCGGGAGTTCGCCTTCTTC. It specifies CAWSGREFAFF.

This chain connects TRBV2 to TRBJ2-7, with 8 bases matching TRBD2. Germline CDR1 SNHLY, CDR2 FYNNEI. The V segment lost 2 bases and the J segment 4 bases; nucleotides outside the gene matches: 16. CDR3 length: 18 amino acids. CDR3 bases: TGTGCCAGCAGTGAATTGGGTCTAGCGGGTGTAGAACTTTACGAGCAGTACTTC. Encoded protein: CASSELGLAGVELYEQYF.

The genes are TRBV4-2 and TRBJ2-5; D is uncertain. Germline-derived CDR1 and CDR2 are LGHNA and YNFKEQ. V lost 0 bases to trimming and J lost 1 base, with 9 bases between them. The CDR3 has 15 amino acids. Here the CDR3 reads CASSQDPRGQETQYF. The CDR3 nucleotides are TGTGCCAGCAGCCAAGATCCCCGCGGCCAAGAGACCCAGTACTTC.

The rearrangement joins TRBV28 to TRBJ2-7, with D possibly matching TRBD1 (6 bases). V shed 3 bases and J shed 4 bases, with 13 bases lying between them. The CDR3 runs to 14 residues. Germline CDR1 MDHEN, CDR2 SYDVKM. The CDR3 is CASSLVQGGYEQYF. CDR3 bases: TGTGCCAGCAGTTTGGTACAGGGCGGTTACGAGCAGTACTTC.